This T cell receptor (beta chain) was captured by sequencing in a study of glioma-infiltrating T cells. There are many counts of this clonotype. The iRepertoire nested amplicon-rescue multiplex PCR amplified TCR alpha and beta CDR3s from RNA. TCRdb re-called the multiplex PCR reads through MiXCR, storing one row per CDR3 protein. The table records roughly 100,000 distinct CDR3 sequences, around 29% of them present only once. The ends lost 0 bases at V and 7 bases at J; junction bases unmatched: 6. Germline lookup yields CDR1 MNHNY and CDR2 SVGAGI (reference sequence). The CDR3 is 16 residues long. Source material: glioma tissue, nonneoplastic brain tissue, or PBMCs (not recorded which). This rearrangement joins TRBV6-6 to TRBJ2-1, with 10 bases matching TRBD1. The source is a human donor with low-grade glioma or glioblastoma, undergoing nonglioma brain surgery, or in good health (not recorded which). CDR3 residues: CASSYSSGQGGNEQFF. The CDR3 region has the DNA TGTGCCAGCAGTTACTCCTCCGGACAGGGGGGGAATGAGCAGTTCTTC.